The 21 T cell receptor beta chains below all came from one sample that was sequenced in a study of shared clonotypes between healthy human individuals. TCRdb's copy holds only in-frame clones and misses some; the assay was immunoSEQ multiplex PCR. This table has just over 95,000 clones, under 70% appearing once. The sequencing sample was made of memory CD8+ T cells sorted from blood. The subset denotes: CD45RO+ cells pooled with CCR7-negative TemRA cells. These receptors were taken from a man aged 25 to 40 in good health.

This clone was found a few times. One end of the junction fails to match germline, which may point to a read error. The V and J genes are TRBV7-7 and TRBJ2-7; TRBD1 might be the D (6 bases). The germline gives CDR1 SSHAT, CDR2 FNYEAQ (reference sequence). This CDR3 spans 13 amino acids. The CDR3 spells CASSQQTGYEQYF. Here the CDR3 DNA reads TGTGCTAGCAGCCAACAGACAGGTTACGAGCAGTACTTC.

This clone was observed at least ten times. The chain links TRBV13 to TRBJ2-5; a weak D match, TRBD1 (6 bases). The germline V and J ends were trimmed by 7 bases and 1 base, with 16 bases remaining between them. The CDR3 extends over 15 amino acids. Germline assignment: CDR1 PRHDT and CDR2 FYEKMQ (reference sequence). The CDR3 loop reads CASMGPQGIQETQYF. CDR3 DNA sequence: TGTGCCAGCATGGGACCACAGGGAATCCAAGAGACCCAGTACTTC. Full variable domain (rest looked up from reference TRBV13 and TRBJ2-5): AAGVIQSPRHLIKEKRETATLKCYPIPRHDTVYWYQQGPGQDPQFLISFYEKMQSDKGSIPDRFSAQQFSDYHSELNMSSLELGDSALYFCASMGPQGIQETQYFGPGTRLLVL.

Note on this clone: Other DNA sequences in this sample translate to the same CDR3. V usage is TRBV19 and J usage is TRBJ2-7; 7 positions match TRBD2. V lost 3 bases, J lost 3 bases, and 5 bases stayed unmatched. Germline V gene lookup returns CDR1 LNHDA and CDR2 SQIVND (reference sequence). The CDR3 consists of 14 residues. The CDR3 is CASSIVAGDYEQYF. DNA of the CDR3: TGTGCCAGTAGTATCGTTGCGGGAGACTACGAGCAGTACTTC. The full variable domain, completed using reference TRBV19 and TRBJ2-7, is DGGITQSPKYLFRKEGQNVTLSCEQNLNHDAMYWYRQDPGQGLRLIYYSQIVNDFQKGDIAEGYSVSREKKESFPLTVTSAQKNPTAFYLCASSIVAGDYEQYFGPGTRLTVT.

The chain carries TRBV27 and TRBJ2-7; 13 bases match TRBD2. The CDR3 runs to 18 residues. V lost 2 bases, J lost 3 bases, and 10 bases stayed unmatched. CDR1 and CDR2 (germline): MNHEY, SMNVEV (reference sequence). This CDR3 reads CASSLRIPGLAGVYEQYF. CDR3 DNA sequence: TGTGCCAGCAGTTTAAGGATACCCGGACTAGCGGGAGTCTACGAGCAGTACTTC.

The rearrangement uses TRBV7-8 and TRBJ2-1; 9 nucleotides align to TRBD1. The CDR3 covers 13 residues. Germline-derived CDR1 and CDR2 are SGHVS and FQNEAQ. V trimming: 6 bases; J trimming: 12 bases; junction bases outside the gene matches: 9. The CDR3 sequence is CASRPGTGSPQFF. The CDR3 DNA follows: TGTGCCAGCAGGCCCGGGACAGGGAGTCCGCAGTTCTTC.

This sequence joins TRBV6-5 and TRBJ1-4, with D hard to call. V shed 0 bases and J shed 4 bases, with 12 bases lying between them. CDR1 is MNHEY and CDR2 is SVGAGI in the germline V gene. This CDR3 comprises 16 residues. In DNA, the CDR3 is TGTGCCAGCAGTTACTCGAGGGCGGCGTATAATGAAAAACTGTTTTTT. This translates into CASSYSRAAYNEKLFF.

The J gene is TRBJ2-1, the V gene TRBV7-4; D tentatively reads TRBD1 or TRBD2 (5 bases each). The CDR3 length is 14 residues. V lost 8 bases, J lost 6 bases, and 17 bases lay in between. The germline V gene has CDR1 SGHVT and CDR2 SQSDAQ. The CDR3 here is CASGPRDGPNEQFF. The CDR3, as DNA: TGTGCCAGCGGACCCCGGGACGGACCCAATGAGCAGTTCTTC.

Only a few counts were recorded for this clone. This chain connects TRBV28 to TRBJ1-5; 10 bases align to TRBD1. Germline V gene lookup returns CDR1 MDHEN and CDR2 SYDVKM. Losses at the gene ends were 5 bases for V and 2 bases for J; bases not matched to a gene: 15. The CDR3 length is 19 residues. The CDR3 spells CASSPFRDRGEGGNQPQHF. CDR3 in DNA: TGTGCCAGCAGTCCCTTCCGGGACAGGGGTGAGGGGGGCAATCAGCCCCAGCATTTT.

The gene calls are TRBV15 and TRBJ2-6, with D uncertain. V was cut by 2 bases and J by 2 bases, with 10 bases left in between. Germline V CDR1 and CDR2: LNHNV, YYDKDF (reference sequence). CDR3 length: 16 amino acids. CDR3 sequence reads: CATSRTPLTGANVLTF. For the CDR3, the DNA is TGTGCCACCAGCAGAACTCCTCTGACTGGGGCCAACGTCCTGACTTTC.

The genes are TRBV5-5 and TRBJ2-2; D is unclear. Trimming cost V 2 bases and J 1 base, with 6 bases left between them. CDR3 length: 14 amino acids. The germline gives CDR1 SGHKS, CDR2 YYEKEE (reference sequence). The CDR3 DNA follows: TGTGCCAGCAGCTTTAACGTGAACACCGGGGAGCTGTTTTTT. This sequence encodes CASSFNVNTGELFF.

V usage is TRBV9 and J usage is TRBJ2-1; the D gene is possibly TRBD2 (6 bases). V dropped 0 bases and J dropped 3 bases, with 10 bases sitting between them. Germline assignment: CDR1 SGDLS and CDR2 YYNGEE. The CDR3 loop spans 15 amino acids. CDR3 sequence reads: CASSVGTMIYNEQFF. Written as DNA, the CDR3 is TGTGCCAGCAGCGTAGGGACTATGATCTACAATGAGCAGTTCTTC.

The genes are TRBV7-2 and TRBJ1-1; D is unclear. Trimming shortened V by 3 bases and J by 3 bases, and 8 bases separated the two germline ends. CDR3 length: 13 residues. Per the germline V gene, CDR1 is SGHTA and CDR2 is FQGNSA. CDR3: CASSLQLYTEAFF. CDR3 nucleotides: TGTGCCAGCAGCTTGCAGCTATACACTGAAGCTTTCTTT.

This chain uses TRBV5-1 with TRBJ1-2, with TRBD1 matching over 7 bases. Germline values: CDR1 SGHRS, CDR2 YFSETQ. There are 15 residues in the CDR3. The V segment lost 4 bases and the J segment 8 bases; nucleotides outside the gene matches: 14. The DNA of the CDR3 is TGCGCCAGCAGCCCATCGATTGACAGGGACCGGGGCTACACCTTC. This sequence encodes CASSPSIDRDRGYTF.

A few counts support this clone. This chain joins TRBV14 and TRBJ2-1; D could derive from TRBD1 or TRBD2 (5 bases each). Germline CDR1 SGHDN, CDR2 FVKESK. V lost 1 base, J lost 12 bases, and 10 bases lay in between. This CDR3 is 12 amino acids long. The chain's CDR3 is CASSQGPGGQFF. CDR3 sequence (DNA): TGTGCCAGCAGCCAAGGCCCTGGGGGGCAGTTCTTC.

This rearrangement joins TRBV6-5 to TRBJ2-7; D ambiguous. Trimming took off 8 bases at V and 5 bases at J, with 10 bases between the two ends. Germline CDR1 MNHEY, CDR2 SVGAGI. The length of the CDR3 is 11 residues. Here the CDR3 reads CASSLGDEQYF. CDR3 nucleotide sequence: TGTGCCAGCTCTCTTGGGGACGAGCAGTACTTC.

This chain connects TRBV5-4 to TRBJ1-5; unclear D gene. Germline CDR1 and CDR2: SGHNT and YYREEE (reference sequence). Trimming took 4 bases from V and 9 from J, leaving 14 bases between them. The CDR3 extends over 13 amino acids. The CDR3 nucleotides read TGTGCCAGCAGCGGTGACCGGCAAGGGCCCCAGCATTTT. Translating gives CASSGDRQGPQHF.

In its sample, this clone was seen many times. This chain connects TRBV2 to TRBJ2-1; 8 nucleotides agree with TRBD2. The germline gives CDR1 SNHLY, CDR2 FYNNEI. The CDR3 contains 17 residues. With 5 bases clipped from V and 6 bases from J, the junction kept 15 bases outside the gene matches. The CDR3 loop reads CASSNTGGRKGGNEQFF. DNA for the CDR3: TGTGCCAGCAGTAATACAGGCGGGAGGAAAGGGGGCAATGAGCAGTTCTTC.

The V gene is TRBV11-2, the J gene TRBJ2-3, with D possibly TRBD1 on 5 matching bases. V was clipped by 5 bases and J by 0 bases, with 18 bases between them. Germline CDR1 reads SGHAT; CDR2 reads FQNNGV. The CDR3 spans 17 residues. CDR3 bases: TGTGCCAGCAGCCCCTACCCTCAGGGAACTAGCACAGATACGCAGTATTTT. Amino acids: CASSPYPQGTSTDTQYF. Full variable domain (remainder filled in from reference TRBV11-2 and TRBJ2-3): EAGVAQSPRYKIIEKRQSVAFWCNPISGHATLYWYQQILGQGPKLLIQFQNNGVVDDSQLPKDRFSAERLKGVDSTLKIQPAKLEDSAVYLCASSPYPQGTSTDTQYFGPGTRLTVL.

This chain connects TRBV28 to TRBJ2-1, with TRBD2 matching over 8 bases. Looked up from germline, CDR1 is MDHEN and CDR2 is SYDVKM. J was trimmed by 3 bases and V by 5 bases; bases with no gene match: 6. The CDR3 contains 15 residues. The CDR3 sequence is CASSVIAGLYNEQFF. The DNA for the CDR3 is TGTGCCAGCAGTGTCATAGCGGGACTCTACAATGAGCAGTTCTTC.

The chain uses TRBV27 and TRBJ2-7; D call uncertain. Germline V lookup: CDR1 MNHEY, CDR2 SMNVEV (reference sequence). The CDR3 length is 13 residues. Trimming took 2 bases from V and 4 from J, leaving 9 bases between them. CDR3 region: CASSLGLAYEQYF. The CDR3 bases are TGTGCCAGCAGTTTAGGGTTAGCTTACGAGCAGTACTTC.

CDR3 DNA: TGCGCCAGCAGTCAATCCTCGGGGACGAGGGCGGACACTGAAGCTTTCTTT. It translates to CASSQSSGTRADTEAFF. V gene TRBV23-1 combines with J gene TRBJ1-1; the D gene is possibly TRBD1 (5 bases). TRBV23-1 is sorted into the ORF group, with uncertain function. Trimming cost V 0 bases and J 3 bases, with 17 bases left between them. This CDR3 region has 17 residues.